A selection of T cell receptor beta chains follows, all from one sample in a study of T cells in Graves' hyperthyroidism and ophthalmopathy. Via MiXCR, TCRdb re-called the multiplex PCR reads, giving one row per CDR3 protein. The repertoire has fewer than 700,000 distinct CDR3 sequences, around 15% of them found once; the top ten carry around 4%. The sequencing sample was made of blood. The receptors stem from a woman younger than 45 with Graves' hyperthyroidism. Both conserved end residues are part of each CDR3. Each record gives: D gene, V gene, J gene, CDR3 length, clone size, CDR3 protein, CDR3 DNA. D genes are given only for firm matches. Rows give clone size only sometimes, using once, few, many, or a class for an expanded clone.

>.|TRBV2|TRBJ2-7|11|few
CASTPSYEQYF
TGTGCCAGCACCCCGTCCTACGAGCAGTACTTC
>.|TRBV3-1|TRBJ2-1|20|.
CASSQFRGRQGTNPYNEQFF
TGTGCCAGCAGCCAATTCCGGGGGAGGCAAGGCACGAACCCCTACAATGAGCAGTTCTTC
>TRBD1|TRBV30|TRBJ2-1|12|.
CAWRDTGGEQFF
TGTGCCTGGAGAGATACAGGGGGCGAGCAGTTCTTC
>TRBD2|TRBV5-5|TRBJ2-1|15|.
CASSFRLAGGSEQFF
TGTGCCAGCAGCTTCCGACTAGCGGGAGGTTCTGAGCAGTTCTTC
>.|TRBV7-2|TRBJ1-3|13|many
CASKRSSGNTIYF
TGTGCCAGCAAGAGGAGTTCTGGAAACACCATATATTTT
>TRBD2|TRBV27|TRBJ2-2|17|few
CASGNRLAGGPPGELFF
TGTGCCAGCGGGAACCGACTAGCGGGAGGGCCCCCCGGGGAGCTGTTTTTT
>TRBD2|TRBV20-1|TRBJ2-1|15|.
CSASARLAGANEQFF
TGCAGTGCTAGTGCCCGGCTAGCGGGAGCCAATGAGCAGTTCTTC
>.|TRBV2|TRBJ2-2|13|few
CASSDSYTGELFF
TGTGCCAGCAGTGATTCGTACACCGGGGAGCTGTTTTTT
>.|TRBV29-1|TRBJ2-7|13|few
CSVEDRVTYEQYF
TGCAGCGTTGAAGACAGGGTGACCTACGAGCAGTACTTC
>.|TRBV27|TRBJ2-7|13|.
CASSLSHSYEQYF
TGTGCCAGCAGTTTATCGCACAGCTACGAGCAGTACTTC
>TRBD2|TRBV13|TRBJ2-6|15|.
CASTLGGTGANVLTF
TGTGCCAGCACCTTGGGGGGGACTGGGGCCAACGTCCTGACTTTC
>TRBD2|TRBV2|TRBJ2-3|15|many
CASSVGSGVIDTQYF
TGTGCCAGCAGTGTGGGTAGCGGGGTGATAGATACGCAGTATTTT
>TRBD1|TRBV28|TRBJ1-4|19|.
CASSPYTTDQGAVNEKLFF
TGTGCCAGCAGTCCCTATACCACGGACCAGGGGGCGGTGAATGAAAAACTGTTTTTT
>TRBD2|TRBV5-1|TRBJ2-1|17|.
CASSGASGRARYNEQFF
TGCGCCAGCAGCGGAGCTAGCGGGAGGGCCAGATACAATGAGCAGTTCTTC
>.|TRBV27|TRBJ1-4|14|few
CASRRDGGNEKLFF
TGTGCCAGCAGGCGGGACGGTGGTAATGAAAAACTGTTTTTT
>.|TRBV9|TRBJ2-5|14|many
CASSGQGGGETQYF
TGTGCCAGCAGCGGACAGGGAGGGGGAGAGACCCAGTACTTC
>TRBD1|TRBV5-8|TRBJ2-7|15|many
CASTRTGTGVYEQYF
TGTGCCAGCACTCGGACCGGGACAGGAGTCTACGAGCAGTACTTC
>.|TRBV20-1|TRBJ2-7|16|many
CSASLGSGSRSYEQYF
TGCAGTGCTAGCTTGGGGTCCGGGAGTAGGTCCTACGAGCAGTACTTC
>TRBD2|TRBV28|TRBJ2-1|15|.
CASSLGGRLRNEQFF
TGTGCCAGCAGTTTGGGGGGGAGGTTGAGGAATGAGCAGTTCTTC
>TRBD1|TRBV29-1|TRBJ2-3|13|.
CSVEGQGGDTQYF
TGCAGCGTTGAAGGACAGGGGGGAGATACGCAGTATTTT
>.|TRBV7-2|TRBJ2-3|18|many
CASSTWGEAPIYTDTQYF
TGTGCCAGCAGCACGTGGGGGGAGGCTCCGATATACACAGATACGCAGTATTTT
>.|TRBV10-2|TRBJ2-3|15|.
CASGVVGSKADTQYF
TGCGCCAGCGGGGTTGTCGGGAGTAAGGCAGATACGCAGTATTTT
>.|TRBV20-1|TRBJ2-7|14|few
CSARKEGRSHEQYF
TGCAGTGCTAGGAAGGAGGGACGGTCCCACGAGCAGTACTTC
>.|TRBV9|TRBJ1-5|13|.
CASSVMDSGPQHF
TGTGCCAGCAGCGTAATGGACTCGGGACCCCAGCATTTT
>.|TRBV7-3|TRBJ2-1|14|many
CASSLHAGYNEQFF
TGTGCCAGCAGCTTACATGCGGGATACAATGAGCAGTTCTTC
>.|TRBV2|TRBJ2-3|16|many
CASSEQVPRSTDTQYF
TGTGCCAGCAGTGAACAAGTTCCCCGGAGCACAGATACGCAGTATTTT
>.|TRBV15|TRBJ2-5|13|few
CATSTGRSETQYF
TGTGCCACCAGCACGGGACGTTCGGAGACCCAGTACTTC
>.|TRBV20-1|TRBJ1-2|10|many
CSAVNPGYTF
TGCAGTGCTGTGAATCCTGGCTACACCTTC
>TRBD1|TRBV27|TRBJ2-1|12|many
CASSDRVYEQFF
TGTGCCAGCAGCGACAGGGTATATGAGCAGTTCTTC
>.|TRBV25-1|TRBJ2-3|12|few
CASGFSPDTQYF
TGTGCCAGCGGCTTCTCCCCCGATACGCAGTATTTT
>.|TRBV20-1|TRBJ2-2|14|.
CSARVEGNTGELFF
TGCAGTGCTAGAGTGGAGGGGAACACCGGGGAGCTGTTTTTT